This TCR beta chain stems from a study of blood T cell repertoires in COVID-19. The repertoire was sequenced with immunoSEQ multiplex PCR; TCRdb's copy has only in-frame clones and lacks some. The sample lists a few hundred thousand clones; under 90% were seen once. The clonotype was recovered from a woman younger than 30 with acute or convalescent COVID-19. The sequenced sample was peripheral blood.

The CDR3 nucleotides are TGTGCCAGCAGTTCAGCCGGGACAGAGGGCTACGAGCAGTACTTC. Translation: CASSSAGTEGYEQYF. V is TRBV27 and J is TRBJ2-7, with 7 bases aligning to TRBD1. The V gene's germline CDR1 is MNHEY and CDR2 SMNVEV (reference sequence). The CDR3 contains 15 residues. With 4 bases clipped from V and 3 bases from J, the junction kept 9 bases outside the gene matches.